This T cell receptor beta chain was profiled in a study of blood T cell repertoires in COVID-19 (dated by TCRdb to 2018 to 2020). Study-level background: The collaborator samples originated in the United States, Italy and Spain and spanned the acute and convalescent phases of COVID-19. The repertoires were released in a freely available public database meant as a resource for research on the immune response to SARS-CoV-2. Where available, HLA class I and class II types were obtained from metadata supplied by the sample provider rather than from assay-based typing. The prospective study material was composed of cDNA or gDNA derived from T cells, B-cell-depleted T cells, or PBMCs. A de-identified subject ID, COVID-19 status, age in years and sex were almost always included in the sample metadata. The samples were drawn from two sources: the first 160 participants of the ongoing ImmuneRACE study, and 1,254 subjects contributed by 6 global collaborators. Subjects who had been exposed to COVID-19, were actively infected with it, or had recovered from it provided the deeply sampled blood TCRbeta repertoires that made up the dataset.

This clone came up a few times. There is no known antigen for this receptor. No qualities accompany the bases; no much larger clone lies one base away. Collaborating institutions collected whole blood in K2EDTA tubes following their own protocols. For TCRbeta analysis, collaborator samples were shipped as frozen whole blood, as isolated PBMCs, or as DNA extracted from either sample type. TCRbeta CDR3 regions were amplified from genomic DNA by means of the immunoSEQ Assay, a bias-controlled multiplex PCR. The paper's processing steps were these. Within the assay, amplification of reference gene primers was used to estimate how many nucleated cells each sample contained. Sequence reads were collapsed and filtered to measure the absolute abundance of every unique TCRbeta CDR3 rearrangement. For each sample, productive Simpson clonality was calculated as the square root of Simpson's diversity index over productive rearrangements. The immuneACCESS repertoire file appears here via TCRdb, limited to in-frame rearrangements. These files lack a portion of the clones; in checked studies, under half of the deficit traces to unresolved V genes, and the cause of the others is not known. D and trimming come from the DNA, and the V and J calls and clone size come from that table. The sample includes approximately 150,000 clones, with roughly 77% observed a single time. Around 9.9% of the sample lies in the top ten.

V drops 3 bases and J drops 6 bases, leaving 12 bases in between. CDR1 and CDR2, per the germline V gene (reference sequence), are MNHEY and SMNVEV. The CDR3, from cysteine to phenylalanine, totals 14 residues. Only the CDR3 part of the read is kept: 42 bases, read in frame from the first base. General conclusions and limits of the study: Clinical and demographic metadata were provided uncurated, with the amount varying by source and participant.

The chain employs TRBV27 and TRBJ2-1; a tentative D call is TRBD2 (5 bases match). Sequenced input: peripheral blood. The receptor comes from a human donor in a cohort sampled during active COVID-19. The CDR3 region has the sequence CASSFPGKGNEQFF. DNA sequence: TGTGCCAGCAGTTTTCCGGGAAAAGGCAATGAGCAGTTCTTC.